This T cell receptor (beta chain) is from a study of shared clonotypes between healthy human individuals. On the study more broadly: Ranging from 18 to 49 in age, donors were a couple of women and three men. Used for every donor were three CD4 naive, three CD4 memory, two CD8 naive and one CD8 memory plate.

As defined, naive CD8 cells were CD45RO-negative and positively selected for CCR7, with terminally differentiated effector memory CD45RA+ cells excluded. CDR1 is MDHEN and CDR2 is SYDVKM in the germline V gene. The V end lost 8 bases, the J end lost 2 bases, and 8 bases lay between the germline ends. CDR3 length equals 12 residues. This table comes from immunoSEQ multiplex PCR, and its TCRdb copy is limited to in-frame clones, with some not included. The sample carries some 2 million clones, over 85% recorded once. Sequencing used naive CD8+ T cells sorted from blood. The origin of this receptor is a man between 18 and 29 years old in good health. The chain recombines TRBV28 with TRBJ2-3, with D unclear. The chain's CDR3 is CASRLNTDTQYF. CDR3 DNA: TGTGCCAGCCGCCTGAACACAGATACGCAGTATTTT.